The present T cell receptor beta chain was sequenced within a study of cytomegalovirus exposure and HLA in healthy donors. Amplification used 60 Vbeta primers and 13 Jbeta primers. Generated by immunoSEQ multiplex PCR, the TCRdb table keeps only in-frame clones and is missing some. The repertoire includes about 140,000 clones, around 84% of them detected once, and 2% to 2.5% sits in the top ten. Note on this clone: Its antigen is not known.

With V trimmed by 1 base and J by 2 bases, 4 bases remained unmatched. The CDR3 covers 15 residues. The germline CDR1 and CDR2 sequences are SGHAT and FQDESV (reference sequence). Everyone who donated was a healthy bone marrow donor. Regarding the study as a whole: Analyses of presence/absence relied on an assumption of roughly uniform sequencing depth across donors.

The chain recombines TRBV11-1 with TRBJ1-1, with 7 bases that match TRBD1. This TCR was recovered from a man aged 45 to 65 in good health and CMV-seronegative. The sequenced sample was PBMCs. The CDR3 reads CASSLVTGVNTEAFF. As DNA, the CDR3 is TGTGCCAGCAGCTTAGTCACAGGGGTCAACACTGAAGCTTTCTTT.